This T cell receptor beta chain was sequenced during a study of T cells in Graves' hyperthyroidism and ophthalmopathy. From RNA transcripts, TCR beta CDR3 regions were amplified. HTBI primers were employed in a first-round RT-PCR of the TCR CDR3. TCRdb ran MiXCR on the multiplex PCR reads and lists one entry per CDR3 protein. This repertoire shows roughly 520,000 distinct CDR3 sequences, approximately 24% found once; its top ten account for roughly 12%. The cohort's ophthalmopathy patients, a group with duration under 3 months, had a Clinical Activity Score of at least 3 and a NOSPECS grade of at least 4. Patients were excluded because of uncontrolled infection, other autoimmune disease, pregnancy or lactation. This clonotype appeared many times. What it recognizes is unknown. General study findings and limits: Most expanded thyroid clonotypes above 0.001 recurred in blood. Before onset, ophthalmopathy was predicted by the model a median approximately 6.7 months earlier.

CDR3 length: 17 amino acids. Germline V gene data show CDR1 as SGHVS and CDR2 as FQNEAQ. V was cut by 3 bases and J by 1 base, with 18 bases left in between. The source is a woman in her thirties with Graves' ophthalmopathy. This chain uses TRBV7-8 with TRBJ1-1; tentative D call: TRBD1 (6 bases). Sequenced sample: blood. CDR3: CASSFGPRGAKNTEAFF. DNA of the CDR3: TGTGCCAGCAGCTTCGGACCGCGGGGGGCGAAGAACACTGAAGCTTTCTTT.